This TCR beta chain is drawn from a study of blood T cell repertoires in COVID-19 (TCRdb year 2020). About the full investigation: Collaborator samples came from the United States, Italy and Spain and covered acute and convalescent phases of COVID-19. The prospective study material was composed of cDNA or gDNA derived from T cells, B-cell-depleted T cells, or PBMCs. Deeply sampled blood TCRbeta repertoires from subjects exposed to, actively infected with, or recovered from COVID-19 were included in the dataset. The repertoires were released in a freely available public database meant as a resource for research on the immune response to SARS-CoV-2. The samples were drawn from the first 160 participants of the ongoing ImmuneRACE study and from 950 to 1,500 subjects provided by 6 global collaborators. A de-identified subject ID, COVID-19 status, age in years and sex were almost always included in the sample metadata. Where HLA class I and class II types were available, the types were taken from metadata supplied by the sample provider, not from assay-based typing. The investigation overall reported the following: The amount of clinical and demographic metadata varied by source and participant and was provided uncurated.

TCRbeta CDR3 regions were amplified from genomic DNA using the immunoSEQ Assay, a bias-controlled multiplex PCR. The published analysis was carried out like this. Nucleated cell counts per sample were estimated from amplification of reference gene primers within the assay. Sequence reads were collapsed and filtered to measure the absolute abundance of every unique TCRbeta CDR3 rearrangement. For each sample, productive Simpson clonality was calculated as the square root of Simpson's diversity index across productive rearrangements. TCRdb mirrors the immuneACCESS table, restricted to in-frame sequences. Some clones are absent from its copies; in checked studies, under half trace to an unresolved V gene, and the reason for the others is unknown. V, J and clone size are taken as reported in that table, and D and trimming were inferred from the DNA itself. In all, the sample holds about 250,000 clones, and around 83% of those were seen once. Clones ranked in the top ten supply roughly 9.8% of the sample.

This clone was seen just once. Which antigen it targets is not known. No clone much larger than this one lies a single base away; base qualities are absent. CDR3 length: 17 amino acids, cysteine to phenylalanine. The retained sequence is limited to the CDR3, 51 bases, with the frame set at the first base. V trim: 1 base; J trim: 6 bases; unmatched bases: 11. Reading the germline V gene (reference sequence) gives CDR1 SEHNR and CDR2 FQNEAQ. The collaborating institutions used their own protocols to collect whole blood in K2EDTA tubes. For TCRbeta analysis, collaborators shipped samples as frozen whole blood, isolated PBMCs, or DNA extracted from either of those sample types.

The sequence was obtained from a man older than 75 with acute or convalescent COVID-19. The rearranged chain carries TRBV7-9 and TRBJ2-2; 7 of the junction bases match TRBD2. The sequencing sample was made of peripheral blood. Read as DNA, the sequence is TGTGCCAGCAGCTTAGGGGTACTAGCGTTTACACCCGGGGAGCTGTTTTTT. It is translated as CASSLGVLAFTPGELFF.